This T cell receptor beta chain was identified during a study of T cell responses to AZD1222 COVID-19 vaccine. Assay: immunoSEQ multiplex PCR; the TCRdb copy retains only in-frame clones and omits some. The sample holds 120,000 to 150,000 clones, around 90% seen once. Comments on this clone: Its cognate antigen is unknown.

The study's findings and limits: Repertoire sampling happened only post peak T cell response. Donors were largely white British and mainly female; clonal diversity was possibly underestimated.

The CDR3 runs 15 residues. Per germline, CDR1 SNHLY and CDR2 FYNNEI. Trimming took off 1 base at V and 7 bases at J, with 14 bases between the two ends. The sample here was peripheral blood, taken 28 days after the second dose of the MenACWY control vaccine. This chain uses TRBV2 with TRBJ1-5; tentatively, D is TRBD1 (6 bases). The receptor's source is an adult who received the MenACWY meningococcal vaccine as a control. The CDR3 spells CASSEDRVVEQPQHF. The CDR3 bases are TGTGCCAGCAGTGAAGACAGGGTGGTGGAGCAGCCCCAGCATTTT.